The rows below give T cell receptor beta chains drawn from one sample of a study of cytomegalovirus exposure and HLA in healthy donors. Clones were read by immunoSEQ multiplex PCR, and TCRdb kept only the in-frame ones, dropping some. The repertoire consists of some 150,000 clones, with over 80% occurring once and the leading ten covering roughly 2.9%. Sequenced sample: PBMCs. These receptors all come from a woman in her twenties or thirties in good health and CMV-seronegative. Each CDR3 is given with its conserved first and last residue. Each record gives: J gene, D gene, clone size, V gene, CDR3 protein, CDR3 DNA. The D gene is left open where the match is weak. Not every row has a clone size; where given, it reads once, few, many or a size class.

j_call: TRBJ1-5; d_call: .; clone_size: once; v_call: TRBV29-1; cdr3_aa: CSVATGGNQPQHF; cdr3_nt: TGCAGCGTGGCGACGGGAGGCAATCAGCCCCAGCATTTT
j_call: TRBJ2-1; d_call: .; clone_size: .; v_call: TRBV30; cdr3_aa: CAWSPQNEQFF; cdr3_nt: TGTGCCTGGAGTCCACAGAATGAGCAGTTCTTC
j_call: TRBJ2-5; d_call: TRBD1; clone_size: .; v_call: TRBV5-6; cdr3_aa: CASSLSGLGLTGRETQYF; cdr3_nt: TGTGCCAGCAGCTTGTCTGGTCTTGGGCTGACAGGGCGGGAGACCCAGTACTTC
j_call: TRBJ1-1; d_call: .; clone_size: .; v_call: TRBV5-5; cdr3_aa: CASSLRGGNTEAFF; cdr3_nt: TGTGCCAGCAGCTTGAGGGGAGGGAACACTGAAGCTTTCTTT
j_call: TRBJ1-5; d_call: .; clone_size: once; v_call: TRBV4-2; cdr3_aa: CASSLGGGNQPQHF; cdr3_nt: TGTGCCAGCAGCCTGGGGGGGGGCAATCAGCCCCAGCATTTT
j_call: TRBJ2-7; d_call: TRBD2; clone_size: few; v_call: TRBV4-3; cdr3_aa: CASSQGWTGGYEQYF; cdr3_nt: TGCGCCAGCAGCCAAGGGTGGACGGGGGGATACGAGCAGTACTTC
j_call: TRBJ1-4; d_call: .; clone_size: few; v_call: TRBV2; cdr3_aa: CASSLNGGRNEKLFF; cdr3_nt: TGTGCCAGCAGCCTGAACGGGGGAAGGAATGAAAAACTGTTTTTT
j_call: TRBJ1-5; d_call: .; clone_size: .; v_call: TRBV6-5; cdr3_aa: CASSWAQGSHQPQHF; cdr3_nt: TGTGCCAGCAGTTGGGCCCAGGGGTCCCATCAGCCCCAGCATTTT
j_call: TRBJ1-5; d_call: .; clone_size: few; v_call: TRBV5-6; cdr3_aa: CASSLGTSRSPQHF; cdr3_nt: TGTGCCAGCAGCCTAGGGACTTCACGATCGCCCCAGCATTTT
j_call: TRBJ2-7; d_call: TRBD1; clone_size: .; v_call: TRBV28; cdr3_aa: CASSPLGQGTYEQYF; cdr3_nt: TGTGCCAGCAGTCCCCTCGGACAGGGCACCTACGAGCAGTACTTC
j_call: TRBJ1-3; d_call: TRBD1; clone_size: .; v_call: TRBV11-2; cdr3_aa: CASSLTGDSGNTIYF; cdr3_nt: TGTGCCAGCAGCCTGACAGGGGACTCTGGAAACACCATATATTTT
j_call: TRBJ1-4; d_call: .; clone_size: few; v_call: TRBV27; cdr3_aa: CASSLSRANEKLFF; cdr3_nt: TGTGCCAGCAGTTTAAGCAGGGCTAATGAAAAACTGTTTTTT
j_call: TRBJ2-7; d_call: .; clone_size: few; v_call: TRBV18; cdr3_aa: CASSPGPGYEQYF; cdr3_nt: TGTGCCAGCTCTCCAGGTCCCGGCTACGAGCAGTACTTC
j_call: TRBJ1-4; d_call: .; clone_size: .; v_call: TRBV4-1; cdr3_aa: CASSPGSNEKLFF; cdr3_nt: TGCGCCAGCAGCCCCGGGAGTAATGAAAAACTGTTTTTT
j_call: TRBJ2-1; d_call: TRBD1; clone_size: few; v_call: TRBV7-9; cdr3_aa: CASSLRQKGQATYNEQFF; cdr3_nt: TGTGCCAGCAGCTTACGACAGAAGGGACAGGCAACCTACAATGAGCAGTTCTTC
j_call: TRBJ2-2; d_call: TRBD2; clone_size: .; v_call: TRBV10-1; cdr3_aa: CATSPTVGLAGGWTGELFF; cdr3_nt: TGCGCCACCTCGCCGACAGTCGGCTTGGCGGGAGGGTGGACCGGGGAGCTGTTTTTT
j_call: TRBJ2-7; d_call: .; clone_size: .; v_call: TRBV5-1; cdr3_aa: CASSLAAGGGSSEQYF; cdr3_nt: TGCGCCAGCAGCTTGGCAGCCGGGGGTGGAAGCTCCGAGCAGTACTTC
j_call: TRBJ2-1; d_call: .; clone_size: few; v_call: TRBV4-3; cdr3_aa: CASSQVQDGEQFF; cdr3_nt: TGCGCCAGCAGCCAAGTACAGGATGGTGAGCAGTTCTTC
j_call: TRBJ2-3; d_call: TRBD2; clone_size: .; v_call: TRBV30; cdr3_aa: CAWGGGPPTDTQYF; cdr3_nt: TGTGCCTGGGGCGGGGGGCCGCCCACAGATACGCAGTATTTT
j_call: TRBJ1-2; d_call: .; clone_size: few; v_call: TRBV5-6; cdr3_aa: CASSLGTPVYGYTF; cdr3_nt: TGTGCCAGCAGCCTGGGGACTCCCGTTTATGGCTACACCTTC
j_call: TRBJ2-7; d_call: TRBD1; clone_size: .; v_call: TRBV30; cdr3_aa: CAWSAGTGNEQYF; cdr3_nt: TGTGCCTGGAGTGCCGGGACAGGGAACGAGCAGTACTTC